This entry is about one T cell receptor (beta chain). This sample was taken from a study of T cell responses to AZD1222 COVID-19 vaccine. About the research overall: Second-dose timings of about 4 or about 12 weeks were pooled.

The CDR3 sequence is 13 residues long. The ends were cut back, 2 bases at V and 5 bases at J, with 9 bases in the middle. The V gene's germline CDR1 is WSHSY and CDR2 SAAADI. Some clones are missing from TCRdb's copy, which holds only in-frame ones; the method was immunoSEQ multiplex PCR. The table includes about 120,000 clones, approximately 83% detected once. This rearrangement joins TRBV10-2 to TRBJ2-5; no reliable D call. Material: peripheral blood, obtained on day 0 of AZD1222 vaccination. The receptor was isolated from an adult in good health. CDR3 in DNA: TGCGCCAGCAGTGAGGACCCCGGGGAGACCCAGTACTTC. As protein: CASSEDPGETQYF.